This TCR beta chain was obtained from a study of T cell responses to AZD1222 COVID-19 vaccine. Study-wide points: Nearly half of spike-specific TCRs reportedly target unmutated variant regions. There were mostly white British donors and more females than males, and clonal diversity was possibly underestimated. There were repertoire samples only from the period after the peak T cell response.

Libraries were prepared by immunoSEQ multiplex PCR; TCRdb keeps only in-frame clonotypes and omits some of them. The sample shows about 150,000 clones, roughly 90% of them seen only once. This CDR3 comprises 14 residues. From germline, CDR1 is LGHNA and CDR2 YNFKEQ. V was cut by 3 bases and J by 0 bases, with 7 bases left in between. The sample holds a few counts of this clone. The antigen remains undetermined. This TCR derives from an adult who received the AZD1222 COVID-19 vaccine. The source was peripheral blood, collected 28 days after the second AZD1222 dose. The J gene is TRBJ2-3, the V gene TRBV4-2; D gene unclear. The CDR3 here is CASSHKDSTDTQYF. As DNA, the CDR3 is TGTGCCAGCAGCCACAAGGACAGCACAGATACGCAGTATTTT.